The clone carrying this T cell receptor beta chain was picked up a small number of times. This record belongs to a study of blood T cell repertoires in COVID-19. The wider study: The United States, Italy and Spain were the sources of the acute and convalescent COVID-19 samples. Sample material is recorded as cDNA or gDNA derived from T cells, B-cell-depleted T cells, or PBMCs.

In the authors' workflow: Reference gene primers were amplified, and this amplification served to estimate nucleated cell counts. Libraries were prepared by immunoSEQ multiplex PCR; TCRdb keeps only in-frame clonotypes and omits some of them. For V, J and clone size, that table is used; D and trimming come from the DNA. Of about 75,000 clones listed, 85% to 90% are singletons. In germline, CDR1 is SGHKS, CDR2 YYEKEE (reference sequence). The CDR3 has 15 residues. Between the trimmed V and J ends, which lost 1 base and 0 bases, there was a span of 7 bases. This TCR came from a human donor in a cohort sampled during active COVID-19. Sequencing was carried out using peripheral blood. The chain recombines TRBV5-5 with TRBJ2-2, with D maybe TRBD1 (5 bases). In nucleotides, the CDR3 is TGTGCCAGCAGCTTGCAGACAGCGAACACCGGGGAGCTGTTTTTT. Translated: CASSLQTANTGELFF.